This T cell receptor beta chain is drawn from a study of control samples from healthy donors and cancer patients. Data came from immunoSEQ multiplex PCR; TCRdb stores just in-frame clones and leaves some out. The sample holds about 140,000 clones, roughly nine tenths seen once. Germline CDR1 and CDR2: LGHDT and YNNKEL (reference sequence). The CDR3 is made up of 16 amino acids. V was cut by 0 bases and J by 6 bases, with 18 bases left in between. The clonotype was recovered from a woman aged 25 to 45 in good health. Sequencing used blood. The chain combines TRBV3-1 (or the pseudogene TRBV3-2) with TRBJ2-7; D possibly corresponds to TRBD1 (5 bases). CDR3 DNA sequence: TGTGCCAGCAGCCAAGATGAATCCTTCAACCAGGGCGAGCAGTACTTC. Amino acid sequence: CASSQDESFNQGEQYF.